This T cell receptor beta chain was sequenced for a study of blood T cell repertoires in COVID-19. Assay: immunoSEQ multiplex PCR; the TCRdb copy retains only in-frame clones and omits some. The repertoire holds 450,000 to 500,000 clones, with roughly 87% as singletons. The CDR3 contains 15 residues. The germline V gene has CDR1 SGHAT and CDR2 FQDESV (reference sequence). The ends lost 8 bases at V and 1 base at J; junction bases unmatched: 8. The source material was PBMCs or T cells enriched from blood (not recorded which). The sequence was obtained from a woman aged 18-29 years who had recovered from COVID-19. The J gene is TRBJ2-3, the V gene TRBV11-1, with 8 bases identical to TRBD2. The CDR3 here is CASASLAGRTDTQYF. In DNA form, the CDR3 reads TGTGCCAGCGCCAGCCTAGCGGGTCGCACAGATACGCAGTATTTT.